A single sample gave rise to the 12 T cell receptor beta chains below, sequenced in a study of cytomegalovirus exposure and HLA in healthy donors. A multiplex PCR was run with 60 Vbeta primers and 13 Jbeta primers. Sequenced by immunoSEQ multiplex PCR; TCRdb stores in-frame clones only, minus some. The sample lists about 4,900 clones; roughly 80% were seen once. The sequenced material came from PBMCs. The receptors originated from a woman in her thirties or forties in good health and CMV-seropositive.

This chain links TRBV5-6 with TRBJ1-5, with D hard to call. The CDR3 is 12 residues long. V was pared by 4 bases and J by 7 bases, with 9 bases between. CDR1 SGHDT and CDR2 YYEEEE come from the germline V gene. CDR3 nucleotide sequence: TGTGCCAGCAGCATCTCGGGGCAGCCCCAGCATTTT. Amino acids: CASSISGQPQHF. Full variable domain (missing parts from reference TRBV5-6 and TRBJ1-5): DAGVTQSPTHLIKTRGQQVTLRCSPKSGHDTVSWYQQALGQGPQFIFQYYEEEERQRGNFPDRFSGHQFPNYSSELNVNALLLGDSALYLCASSISGQPQHFGDGTRLSIL.

V usage is TRBV9 and J usage is TRBJ1-1; D uncertain. The germline V gene encodes CDR1 SGDLS and CDR2 YYNGEE. There are 14 residues in the CDR3. The V end lost 1 base, the J end lost 1 base, and 8 bases lay between the germline ends. The CDR3 region is CASSVLPENTEAFF. The CDR3 nucleotides read TGTGCCAGCAGCGTACTACCCGAGAACACTGAAGCTTTCTTT.

This chain uses TRBV18 with TRBJ2-5; D may be TRBD2 (6 bases). The CDR3 is made up of 12 amino acids. Germline assignment: CDR1 KGHSH and CDR2 LQKENI. The V and J ends lost 3 bases and 5 bases respectively, with 7 bases between them. In nucleotides, the CDR3 is TGTGCCAGCTCACCCCGGGAGGAGACCCAGTACTTC. Residues: CASSPREETQYF.

The chain recombines TRBV6-5 with TRBJ1-2; a weak D match, TRBD1 (5 bases). V was pared by 4 bases and J by 3 bases, with 12 bases between. There are 14 residues in the CDR3. Germline V lookup: CDR1 MNHEY, CDR2 SVGAGI. Written as DNA, the CDR3 is TGTGCCAGCAGTTGGGACGGAGGGGACTATGGCTACACCTTC. Its translation: CASSWDGGDYGYTF.

This clone was observed a single time. The CDR3 region is CAWSPGVSYEQYF. CDR3 nucleotide sequence: TGTGCCTGGAGTCCGGGGGTTTCGTATGAGCAGTACTTC. The chain couples TRBV30 to TRBJ2-7, with a possible D match to TRBD2 (6 bases). This CDR3 spans 13 amino acids. The germline V gene has CDR1 GTSNPN and CDR2 SVGIG (reference sequence). Trimming stripped 2 bases from V and 7 bases from J, with 15 bases between.

The rearrangement uses TRBV5-6 and TRBJ2-7, with D uncertain. The CDR3 runs to 12 residues. V was trimmed by 5 bases and J by 0 bases, leaving 6 bases between them. Germline assignment: CDR1 SGHDT and CDR2 YYEEEE. The CDR3 nucleotides read TGTGCCAGCAGTTATTACTCCTACGAGCAGTACTTC. Its translation is CASSYYSYEQYF.

The sample holds one count of this clone. CDR3 DNA: TGTGCCAGCAGTCGACAGGGAGGAGCCTACGAGCAGTACTTC. The encoded protein is CASSRQGGAYEQYF. The rearrangement links TRBV6-5 to TRBJ2-7, with a possible D match to TRBD1 (7 bases). This CDR3 has 14 residues. The V and J ends lost 5 bases and 2 bases respectively, with 13 bases between them. Germline CDR1 and CDR2: MNHEY and SVGAGI.

The J gene is TRBJ2-1, the V gene TRBV7-2, with D possibly TRBD2 on 7 matching bases. V was clipped by 1 base and J by 6 bases, with 16 bases between them. The length of the CDR3 is 16 residues. CDR1 and CDR2 (germline): SGHTA, FQGNSA. CDR3 residues: CASSLGIAGAFNEQFF. The CDR3 region has the DNA TGTGCCAGCAGCTTAGGAATTGCGGGGGCCTTCAATGAGCAGTTCTTC.

In its sample, this clone was seen a few times. The chain has TRBV6-5 and TRBJ2-1; 11 nucleotides line up with TRBD1. V trimming: 6 bases; J trimming: 6 bases; junction bases outside the gene matches: 4. Germline V gene lookup returns CDR1 MNHEY and CDR2 SVGAGI. The CDR3 loop spans 14 amino acids. CDR3 sequence: CASSRDRGSNEQFF. Here the CDR3 DNA reads TGTGCCAGCAGCCGGGACAGGGGGAGCAATGAGCAGTTCTTC.

The chain links TRBV7-9 to TRBJ1-4; 10 bases are a match to TRBD1. V gave up 6 bases and J gave up 5 bases; unmatched junction bases: 3. Germline assignment: CDR1 SEHNR and CDR2 FQNEAQ (reference sequence). CDR3 size: 14 residues. CDR3 residues: CASSEGQGNEKLFF. CDR3 DNA sequence: TGTGCCAGCAGTGAGGGACAGGGGAATGAAAAACTGTTTTTT.

CDR3 coding DNA: TGTGCCTGGAGTGAAGTGGCCCACAATCAGCCCCAGCATTTT. Amino acid sequence: CAWSEVAHNQPQHF. This chain uses TRBV30 with TRBJ1-5, with D unclear. Germline V gives CDR1 GTSNPN, CDR2 SVGIG (reference sequence). The CDR3 extends over 14 amino acids. V was shortened by 1 base and J by 3 bases, with 10 bases between the two germline ends.

The chain recombines TRBV29-1 with TRBJ1-2; 10 nucleotides align to TRBD1. Germline-derived CDR1 and CDR2 are SQVTM and ANQGSEA. The CDR3 has 14 residues. J gave up 3 bases and V 7 bases, and 8 bases lay outside the gene matches. Written as DNA, the CDR3 is TGCAGCGCTGGGGACAGGGGACTTGACTATGGCTACACCTTC. Translation: CSAGDRGLDYGYTF.